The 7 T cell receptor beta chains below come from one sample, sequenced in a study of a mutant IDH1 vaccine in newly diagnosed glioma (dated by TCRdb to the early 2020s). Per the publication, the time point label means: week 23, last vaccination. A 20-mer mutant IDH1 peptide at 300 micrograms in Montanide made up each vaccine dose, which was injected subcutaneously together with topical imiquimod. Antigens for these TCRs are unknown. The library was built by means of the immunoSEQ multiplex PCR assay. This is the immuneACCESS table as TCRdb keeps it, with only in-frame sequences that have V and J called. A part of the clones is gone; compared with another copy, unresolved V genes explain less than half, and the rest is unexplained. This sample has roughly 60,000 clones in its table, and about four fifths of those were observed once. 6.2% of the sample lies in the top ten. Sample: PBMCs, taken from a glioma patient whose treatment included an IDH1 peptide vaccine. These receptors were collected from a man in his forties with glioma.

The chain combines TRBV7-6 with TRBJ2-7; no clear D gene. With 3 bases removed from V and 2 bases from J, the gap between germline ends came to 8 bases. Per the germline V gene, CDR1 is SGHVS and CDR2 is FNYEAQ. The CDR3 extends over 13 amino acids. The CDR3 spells CASSFPSTYEQYF. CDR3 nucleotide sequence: TGTGCCAGCAGCTTCCCGTCTACCTACGAGCAGTACTTC. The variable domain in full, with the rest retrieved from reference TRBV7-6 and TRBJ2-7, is GAGVSQSPRYKVTKRGQDVALRCDPISGHVSLYWYRQALGQGPEFLTYFNYEAQQDKSGLPNDRFSAERPEGSISTLTIQRTEQRDSAMYRCASSFPSTYEQYFGPGTRLTVT.

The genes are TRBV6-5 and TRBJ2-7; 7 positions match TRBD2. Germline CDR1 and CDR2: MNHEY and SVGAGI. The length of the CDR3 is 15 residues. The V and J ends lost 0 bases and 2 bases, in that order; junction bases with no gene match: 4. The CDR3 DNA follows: TGTGCCAGCAGTTACTCGTGGGGGGGGACCTACGAGCAGTACTTC. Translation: CASSYSWGGTYEQYF.

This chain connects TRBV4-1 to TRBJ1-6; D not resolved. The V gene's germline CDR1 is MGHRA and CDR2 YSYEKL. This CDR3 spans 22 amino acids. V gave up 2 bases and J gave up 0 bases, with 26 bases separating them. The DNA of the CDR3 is TGCGCCAGCAGCCAACATACTTACGAGGACGGCTACTGGAGCTCCTATAATTCACCCCTCCACTTT. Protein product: CASSQHTYEDGYWSSYNSPLHF.

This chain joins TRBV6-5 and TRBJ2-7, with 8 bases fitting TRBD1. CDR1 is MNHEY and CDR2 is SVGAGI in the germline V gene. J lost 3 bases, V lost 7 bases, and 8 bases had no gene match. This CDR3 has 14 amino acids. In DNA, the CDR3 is TGTGCCAGCACCGGGACAGGACGAAACTACGAGCAGTACTTC. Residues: CASTGTGRNYEQYF.

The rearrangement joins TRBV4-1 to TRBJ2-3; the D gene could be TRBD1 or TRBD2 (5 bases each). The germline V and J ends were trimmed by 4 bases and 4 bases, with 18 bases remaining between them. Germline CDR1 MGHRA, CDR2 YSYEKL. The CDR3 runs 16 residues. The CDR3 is CASSRYEGLVADTQYF. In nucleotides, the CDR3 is TGCGCCAGCAGCCGATATGAGGGGCTCGTGGCAGATACGCAGTATTTT.

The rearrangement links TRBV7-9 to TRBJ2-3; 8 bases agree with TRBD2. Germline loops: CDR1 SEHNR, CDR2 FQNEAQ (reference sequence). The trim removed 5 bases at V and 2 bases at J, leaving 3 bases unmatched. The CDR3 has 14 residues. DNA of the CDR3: TGTGCCAGCAGCAAACTAGCGGACACAGATACGCAGTATTTT. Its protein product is CASSKLADTDTQYF. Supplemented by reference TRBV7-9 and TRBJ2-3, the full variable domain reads DTGVSQNPRHKITKRGQNVTFRCDPISEHNRLYWYRQTLGQGPEFLTYFQNEAQLEKSRLLSDRFSAERPKGSFSTLEIQRTEQGDSAMYLCASSKLADTDTQYFGPGTRLTVL.

The CDR3 sequence: CASSYESGGTTDTQYF. CDR3 DNA sequence: TGTGCCAGCAGTTATGAGAGCGGGGGGACCACAGATACGCAGTATTTT. The chain couples TRBV6-5 to TRBJ2-3; TRBD2 agrees at 9 bases. From germline, CDR1 is MNHEY and CDR2 SVGAGI. V shed 3 bases, J shed 2 bases, and the junction held 6 bases outside the gene matches. This CDR3 has 16 residues.